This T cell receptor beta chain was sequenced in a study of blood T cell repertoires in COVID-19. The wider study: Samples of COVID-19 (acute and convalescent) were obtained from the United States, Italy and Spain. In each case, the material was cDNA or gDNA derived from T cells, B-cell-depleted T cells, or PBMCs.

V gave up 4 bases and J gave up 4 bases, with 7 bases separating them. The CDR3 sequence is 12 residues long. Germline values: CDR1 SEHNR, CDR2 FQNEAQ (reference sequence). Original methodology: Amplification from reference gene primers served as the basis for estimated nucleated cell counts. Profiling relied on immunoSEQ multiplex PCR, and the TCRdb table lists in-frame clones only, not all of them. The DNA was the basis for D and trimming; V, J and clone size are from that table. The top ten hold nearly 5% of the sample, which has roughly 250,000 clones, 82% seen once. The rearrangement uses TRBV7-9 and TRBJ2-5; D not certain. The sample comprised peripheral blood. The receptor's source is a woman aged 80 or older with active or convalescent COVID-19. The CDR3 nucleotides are TGTGCCAGCAGCTCAGTCGTAGAGACCCAGTACTTC. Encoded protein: CASSSVVETQYF. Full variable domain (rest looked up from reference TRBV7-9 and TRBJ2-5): DTGVSQNPRHKITKRGQNVTFRCDPISEHNRLYWYRQTLGQGPEFLTYFQNEAQLEKSRLLSDRFSAERPKGSFSTLEIQRTEQGDSAMYLCASSSVVETQYFGPGTRLLVL.